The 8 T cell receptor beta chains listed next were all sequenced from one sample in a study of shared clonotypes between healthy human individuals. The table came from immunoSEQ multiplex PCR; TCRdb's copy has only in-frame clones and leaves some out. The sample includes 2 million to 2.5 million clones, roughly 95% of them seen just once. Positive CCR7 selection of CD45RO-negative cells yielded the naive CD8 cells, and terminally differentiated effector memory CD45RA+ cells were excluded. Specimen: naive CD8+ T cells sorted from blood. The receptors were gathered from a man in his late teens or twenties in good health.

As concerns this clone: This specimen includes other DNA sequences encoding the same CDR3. DNA of the CDR3: TGTGCCAGCAGTCACCTGAACACTGAAGCTTTCTTT. Translation: CASSHLNTEAFF. The V call is TRBV5-6, the J call TRBJ1-1; no reliable D call. The CDR3 spans 12 residues. The V end was cut by 5 bases, the J end by 0 bases, with 5 bases between. CDR1 and CDR2 from the germline V gene are SGHDT and YYEEEE.

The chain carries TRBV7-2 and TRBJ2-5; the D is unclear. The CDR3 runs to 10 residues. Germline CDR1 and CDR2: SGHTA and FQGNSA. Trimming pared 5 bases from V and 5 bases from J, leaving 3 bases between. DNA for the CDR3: TGTGCCAGCAGCGGGGAGACCCAGTACTTC. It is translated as CASSGETQYF.

The CDR3 nucleotides are TGTGCCAGCAGCGCTCAAAGGGGGTCTGAAGCTTTCTTT. Protein product: CASSAQRGSEAFF. This chain links TRBV9 with TRBJ1-1; D may be TRBD1 (6 bases). The germline CDR1 and CDR2 sequences are SGDLS and YYNGEE. The V end lost 3 bases, the J end lost 6 bases, and 12 bases lay between the germline ends. The CDR3 is 13 residues long. Full variable domain (outside the CDR3, taken from reference TRBV9 and TRBJ1-1): DSGVTQTPKHLITATGQRVTLRCSPRSGDLSVYWYQQSLDQGLQFLIQYYNGEERAKGNILERFSAQQFPDLHSELNLSSLELGDSALYFCASSAQRGSEAFFGQGTRLTVV.

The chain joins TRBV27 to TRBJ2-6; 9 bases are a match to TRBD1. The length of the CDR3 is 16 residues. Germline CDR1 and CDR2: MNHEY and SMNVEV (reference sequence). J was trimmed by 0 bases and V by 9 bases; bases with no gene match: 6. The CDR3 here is CASRTGAFSGANVLTF. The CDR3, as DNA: TGTGCCAGTAGGACAGGGGCCTTCTCTGGGGCCAACGTCCTGACTTTC. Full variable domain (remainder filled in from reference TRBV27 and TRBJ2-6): EAQVTQNPRYLITVTGKKLTVTCSQNMNHEYMSWYRQDPGLGLRQIYYSMNVEVTDKGDVPEGYKVSRKEKRNFPLILESPSPNQTSLYFCASRTGAFSGANVLTFGAGSRLTVL.

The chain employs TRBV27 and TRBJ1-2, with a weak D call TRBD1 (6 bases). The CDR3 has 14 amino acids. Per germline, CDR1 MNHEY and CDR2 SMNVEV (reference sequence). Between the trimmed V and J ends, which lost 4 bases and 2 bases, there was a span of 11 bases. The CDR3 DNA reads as TGTGCCAGCAGTTCGCAGGGGTTAAACTATGGCTACACCTTC. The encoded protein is CASSSQGLNYGYTF.

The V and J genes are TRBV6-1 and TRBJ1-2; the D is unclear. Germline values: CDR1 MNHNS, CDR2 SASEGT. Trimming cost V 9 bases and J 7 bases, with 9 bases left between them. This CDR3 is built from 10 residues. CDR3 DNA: TGTGCCAGTACCGACATTGGCTACACCTTC. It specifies CASTDIGYTF.

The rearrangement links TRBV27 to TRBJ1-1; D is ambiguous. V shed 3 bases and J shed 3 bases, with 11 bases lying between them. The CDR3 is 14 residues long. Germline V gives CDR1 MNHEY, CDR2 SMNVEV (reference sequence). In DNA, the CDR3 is TGTGCCAGCAGTTTTGCTGGCGGCTACACTGAAGCTTTCTTT. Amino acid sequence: CASSFAGGYTEAFF.

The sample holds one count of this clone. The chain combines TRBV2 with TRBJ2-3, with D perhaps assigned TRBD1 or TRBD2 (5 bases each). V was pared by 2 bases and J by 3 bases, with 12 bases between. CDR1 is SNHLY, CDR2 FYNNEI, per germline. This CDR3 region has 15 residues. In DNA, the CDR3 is TGTGCCAGCAGTGAATGGGGGATATCGACAGATACGCAGTATTTT. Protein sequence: CASSEWGISTDTQYF.